This TCR beta chain was observed in a study of blood T cell repertoires in COVID-19. This clone was detected a few times. V lost 7 bases, J lost 7 bases, and 5 bases stayed unmatched. The germline V gene has CDR1 MNHEY and CDR2 SVGAGI. This CDR3 comprises 15 residues. The repertoire was sequenced with immunoSEQ multiplex PCR; TCRdb's copy has only in-frame clones and lacks some. The top ten clones hold 2.5% to 3% of a sample with under 300,000 clones, about nine tenths of them seen once. The sample comprised PBMCs or T cells enriched from blood (not recorded which). This TCR was recovered from a woman aged 45-60 years who had recovered from COVID-19. This chain uses TRBV6-5 with TRBJ2-1; the match to TRBD2 covers 15 bases. The CDR3 region has the DNA TGTGCCAGCACTGGGGGACTAGCGGGAGGTAATGAGCAGTTCTTC. Translated, it gives CASTGGLAGGNEQFF.